The 27 T cell receptor beta chains below all came from one sample that was sequenced in a study of vaccination and CD4 T cells after COVID-19. These receptors' targets are unknown. The treatment denotes: 10-day PBMC culture with coronavirus spike peptide pools or control peptides (ViraFEST assay). The Oncomine TCR Beta short-read assay was what sequenced the DNA obtained from cultured CD4+ T cells. MiXCR, run by TCRdb on the PCR reads, gives a single entry per CDR3 protein. Here the sample spans 13,000 or so distinct CDR3 sequences, 40% to 65% being singletons. Sequencing was carried out using CD4+ T cells from blood, cultured in vitro. All receptors derive from a human donor who had recovered from COVID-19.

The chain employs TRBV2 and TRBJ2-5; the D gene is possibly TRBD1 (7 bases). This CDR3 is built from 14 residues. V was cut by 8 bases and J by 4 bases, with 17 bases left in between. The germline V gene has CDR1 SNHLY and CDR2 FYNNEI. In DNA form, the CDR3 reads TGTGCCAGCCGTCACAGGGGAGGAAGAGAGACCCAGTACTTC. This translates into CASRHRGGRETQYF.

The V and J genes are TRBV7-3 and TRBJ2-5; D perhaps matches TRBD2 (5 bases). The germline V gene has CDR1 SGHTA and CDR2 FQGTGA. CDR3 length: 13 amino acids. V was cut by 5 bases and J by 1 base, with 8 bases left in between. The CDR3 DNA follows: TGTGCCAGCAGCACCGGGATCCAAGAGACCCAGTACTTC. It translates to CASSTGIQETQYF.

The CDR3 DNA is TGCGCCAGCAGCCCGGGAGATAGTCCCTACAATGAGCAGTTCTTC. This translates into CASSPGDSPYNEQFF. The genes are TRBV5-1 and TRBJ2-1; tentatively, D is TRBD2 (6 bases). Germline-derived CDR1 and CDR2 are SGHRS and YFSETQ. V was clipped by 4 bases and J by 2 bases, with 13 bases between them. The CDR3 is 15 amino acids.

A few counts support this clonotype. The chain is built from TRBV4-2 and TRBJ2-1; TRBD2 agrees at 9 bases. The CDR3 sequence is 15 residues long. Germline-derived CDR1 and CDR2 are LGHNA and YNFKEQ. Trimming removed 5 bases from V and 4 bases from J; junction bases left unmatched: 6. The CDR3 bases are TGTGCCAGCAGCACCCGACTAGCGGCGTACAATGAGCAGTTCTTC. Its translation: CASSTRLAAYNEQFF.

The chain joins TRBV20-1 to TRBJ1-1, with TRBD1 as a possible D gene (6 bases). Trimming shortened V by 5 bases and J by 11 bases, and 24 bases separated the two germline ends. This CDR3 has 14 residues. Looked up from germline, CDR1 is DFQATT and CDR2 is SNEGSKA (reference sequence). CDR3 DNA: TGCAGTGCTCCTTCCGTTAGGGGGGCGCGACGGGCTTTCTTT. As protein: CSAPSVRGARRAFF.

This clonotype occurred a few times. The rearrangement joins TRBV28 to TRBJ1-2; D remains unclear. The length of the CDR3 is 15 residues. Germline CDR1 and CDR2: MDHEN and SYDVKM. The V end was cut by 6 bases, the J end by 8 bases, with 22 bases between. For the CDR3, the DNA is TGTGCCAGCAGAAAATTTCCGGGAATACGGAACGGCTACACCTTC. It yields the protein CASRKFPGIRNGYTF.

With regard to this clonotype: Germline is not matched at one junction end, which may reflect a read error. The chain recombines TRBV6-2 or TRBV6-3 with TRBJ2-3; tentatively, D is TRBD1 (6 bases). CDR3 length: 17 residues. The V gene's germline CDR1 is MNHEY and CDR2 SVGEGT. The CDR3 spells CASSHRRTVLYTDTQYF. The CDR3 nucleotides are TGTGCCAGCAGTCATAGGCGGACAGTACTATACACAGATACGCAATATTTT.

This clonotype was counted only a few times. V and J are TRBV30 and TRBJ1-5; TRBD1 matches 7 bases. Germline trimming cut 3 bases from V and 5 bases from J; bases unmatched to any gene: 4. There are 13 residues in the CDR3. Germline V gene sequence: CDR1 GTSNPN, CDR2 SVGIG (reference sequence). The chain's CDR3 is CAWSFQGDQPQHF. In DNA form, the CDR3 reads TGTGCCTGGAGCTTTCAGGGGGATCAGCCCCAGCATTTT.

This clonotype was found a few times. The chain recombines TRBV7-3 with TRBJ2-5, with 9 nucleotides matching TRBD2. From germline, CDR1 is SGHTA and CDR2 FQGTGA. V trimming: 2 bases; J trimming: 5 bases; junction bases outside the gene matches: 9. This CDR3 is 16 amino acids long. DNA for the CDR3: TGTGCCAGCAGCTTAGGGTTAGCGGGAGCCTCGGAGACCCAGTACTTC. Its translation: CASSLGLAGASETQYF.

This clonotype was counted a few times. This sequence joins TRBV20-1 and TRBJ1-1; D remains ambiguous. Trimming took 5 bases from V and 7 from J, leaving 5 bases between them. The CDR3 consists of 9 residues. Looked up from germline, CDR1 is DFQATT and CDR2 is SNEGSKA (reference sequence). The DNA of the CDR3 is TGCAGTGCTCAGAGTGAAGCTTTCTTT. Residues: CSAQSEAFF.

The chain links TRBV24-1 to TRBJ2-1, with a possible D match to TRBD1 (6 bases). Germline-derived CDR1 and CDR2 are KGHDR and SFDVKD. Deletions cut 5 bases from V and 8 bases from J, with 24 bases between. The CDR3 length is 17 residues. The CDR3 DNA follows: TGTGCCACCAGTGTCTCCCTACCCGGGACACAGGAGGATGAGCAGTTCTTC. Its protein product is CATSVSLPGTQEDEQFF.

The chain carries TRBV28 and TRBJ1-1, with D hard to call. Germline lookup yields CDR1 MDHEN and CDR2 SYDVKM. The ends were cut back, 4 bases at V and 2 bases at J, with 11 bases in the middle. The CDR3 is made up of 14 amino acids. CDR3: CASSSLTANTEAFF. CDR3 in DNA: TGTGCCAGCAGTTCCTTAACAGCCAACACTGAAGCTTTCTTT.

The J gene is TRBJ2-1, the V gene TRBV6-1; TRBD2 aligns across 9 bases. This CDR3 is 15 amino acids long. Germline V gives CDR1 MNHNS, CDR2 SASEGT. With 3 bases clipped from V and 5 bases from J, the junction kept 5 bases outside the gene matches. This CDR3 reads CASSENSGSDNEQFF. CDR3 sequence (DNA): TGTGCCAGCAGTGAGAATAGCGGGAGCGACAATGAGCAGTTCTTC.

The genes are TRBV10-3 and TRBJ1-1, with D maybe TRBD1 (6 bases). Germline CDR1 and CDR2: ENHRY and SYGVKD. Trimming stripped 3 bases from V and 0 bases from J, with 14 bases between. The CDR3 runs to 16 residues. In DNA, the CDR3 is TGTGCCATCAGTGATGGGGGGCGCCGGATGAACACTGAAGCTTTCTTT. This encodes CAISDGGRRMNTEAFF.

The chain uses TRBV18 and TRBJ2-7; D gene ambiguous. This CDR3 spans 17 amino acids. Germline loops: CDR1 KGHSH, CDR2 LQKENI. Between the trimmed V and J ends, which lost 2 bases and 3 bases, there was a span of 20 bases. CDR3 in amino acids: CASSPSGARAGDYEQYF. CDR3 in DNA: TGTGCCAGCTCACCATCCGGCGCCCGGGCCGGAGACTACGAGCAGTACTTC.

This clonotype was recorded a few times. The V and J genes are TRBV2 and TRBJ1-6; D unclear. CDR3 length: 14 amino acids. V was trimmed by 2 bases and J by 9 bases, leaving 11 bases between them. Looked up from germline, CDR1 is SNHLY and CDR2 is FYNNEI. CDR3 coding DNA: TGTGCCAGCAGTGAACGGACGTATGGTTCACCCCTCCACTTT. Amino acids: CASSERTYGSPLHF.

This clonotype showed up just a few times. V and J are TRBV20-1 and TRBJ2-2; 7 bases map to TRBD2. The V segment lost 1 base and the J segment 4 bases; nucleotides outside the gene matches: 0. This CDR3 is 13 amino acids long. From germline, CDR1 is DFQATT and CDR2 SNEGSKA (reference sequence). The CDR3 reads CSARGTSTGELFF. In DNA, the CDR3 is TGCAGTGCTAGAGGGACTAGCACCGGGGAGCTGTTTTTT.

This clonotype was detected a few times. J is TRBJ1-1 and V is TRBV4-1; D gene ambiguous. Trimming cost V 0 bases and J 5 bases, with 13 bases left between them. Germline loops: CDR1 MGHRA, CDR2 YSYEKL. There are 15 residues in the CDR3. Written as DNA, the CDR3 is TGCGCCAGCAGCCAAGATTTAAATGTGGGTACTGAAGCTTTCTTT. Translating it yields CASSQDLNVGTEAFF.

J is TRBJ1-2 and V is TRBV2; D possibly corresponds to TRBD1 (5 bases). There are 14 residues in the CDR3. The germline V gene has CDR1 SNHLY and CDR2 FYNNEI. The V and J ends lost 9 bases and 0 bases respectively, with 14 bases between them. CDR3 sequence (DNA): TGTGCCAGGACGACTACGACAGCTAACTATGGCTACACCTTC. Protein: CARTTTTANYGYTF.

Here the CDR3 reads CASKHPPGEQYF. The CDR3, as DNA: TGTGCCAGCAAGCACCCCCCGGGCGAGCAGTACTTC. This chain uses TRBV28 with TRBJ2-7; D is ambiguous. This CDR3 contains 12 residues. Trimming shortened V by 7 bases and J by 6 bases, and 13 bases separated the two germline ends. From germline, CDR1 is MDHEN and CDR2 SYDVKM.

The chain combines TRBV20-1 with TRBJ1-5; D perhaps matches TRBD1 (5 bases). Germline V gives CDR1 DFQATT, CDR2 SNEGSKA (reference sequence). The V gene lost 5 bases and the J gene lost 9 bases, with 20 bases spanning the gap. The CDR3 sequence is 14 residues long. CDR3 sequence (DNA): TGCAGTGCTTGGACCCCGGACGGTAGGGGGCCCCAGCATTTT. As protein: CSAWTPDGRGPQHF.

This clonotype showed up just a few times. This chain connects TRBV7-2 to TRBJ1-5; D unclear. V lost 3 bases and J lost 5, with 11 bases in between. The germline V gene has CDR1 SGHTA and CDR2 FQGNSA. This CDR3 comprises 14 residues. The CDR3: CASSFSALDQPQHF. The CDR3 DNA reads TGTGCCAGCAGCTTTTCGGCCCTCGATCAGCCCCAGCATTTT.

The chain links TRBV19 to TRBJ2-7; 8 bases are shared with TRBD1. The CDR3 is 15 residues long. The V gene end was trimmed by 7 bases and the J gene end by 2 bases; junction bases not matched to a gene: 10. CDR1 and CDR2 from the germline V gene are LNHDA and SQIVND (reference sequence). CDR3 bases: TGTGCCAGTACCGAGGGCAGGGGGCATGCCTACGAGCAGTACTTC. It yields the protein CASTEGRGHAYEQYF.

The table lists this clonotype with a few counts. The J gene is TRBJ1-1, the V gene TRBV7-8; 7 bases are a match to TRBD1. With V trimmed by 0 bases and J by 6 bases, 1 base remained unmatched. The V gene's germline CDR1 is SGHVS and CDR2 FQNEAQ. This CDR3 has 13 amino acids. CDR3 DNA: TGTGCCAGCAGCTTAGCGGGGACAGCTGAAGCTTTCTTT. This gives the protein CASSLAGTAEAFF.

The chain joins TRBV20-1 to TRBJ2-5; weak D call: TRBD2 (6 bases). V was shortened by 1 base and J by 5 bases, with 14 bases between the two germline ends. CDR3 length: 14 residues. The germline V gene encodes CDR1 DFQATT and CDR2 SNEGSKA (reference sequence). This CDR3 reads CSARARSGWETQYF. DNA for the CDR3: TGCAGTGCTAGAGCACGGAGCGGGTGGGAGACCCAGTACTTC.

This clonotype was found once. The chain employs TRBV5-1 and TRBJ2-2; D possibly corresponds to TRBD2 (5 bases). V was shortened by 0 bases and J by 6 bases, with 12 bases between the two germline ends. CDR3 length equals 15 residues. Per the germline V gene, CDR1 is SGHRS and CDR2 is YFSETQ. The CDR3 loop is CASSLERLASGELFF. Here the CDR3 DNA reads TGCGCCAGCAGCTTGGAACGCCTAGCATCCGGGGAGCTGTTTTTT.

V gene TRBV6-1 combines with J gene TRBJ2-2; the match to TRBD1 covers 12 bases. The germline V gene encodes CDR1 MNHNS and CDR2 SASEGT. V trimming: 6 bases; J trimming: 5 bases; junction bases outside the gene matches: 10. The CDR3 is 17 amino acids. The chain's CDR3 is CASRIGTGGGGTGELFF. The DNA of the CDR3 is TGTGCCAGCAGAATCGGGACAGGGGGCGGTGGTACCGGGGAGCTGTTTTTT.